Sequencing of this T cell receptor beta chain was carried out in a study of T cells after yellow fever vaccination. A universal primer site and UMIs were added as TCR cDNA was made by 5'RACE template switching. TCRdb itself ran the 5' RACE reads through MiXCR, one entry per CDR3 protein. The sample has about 630,000 distinct CDR3 sequences, 10% to 15% seen once. Germline V gives CDR1 LGHDT, CDR2 YNNKEL (reference sequence). This CDR3 comprises 15 residues. V was cut by 2 bases and J by 0 bases, with 10 bases left in between. Study-wide points: Reappearing after the booster were most of the clones from primary vaccination (around 95% CD4, 88% CD8). Faster peaking, at day 5 versus 15, marked a secondary response that was weaker. The study noted that FACS-sorted repertoires could contain abundant clonotypes contaminating from the bulk population.

In this sample, this clonotype turned up a few times. No antigen is known for it. The clonotype was recovered from a man between 25 and 39 years old who received the YFV17D yellow fever vaccine. The sample consisted of PBMCs, taken on the day of the yellow fever booster vaccination. The chain joins TRBV3-1 to TRBJ1-1; D not certain. CDR3 protein: CASSQSGRMNTEAFF. The CDR3 DNA sequence: TGTGCCAGCAGCCAAAGCGGCCGAATGAACACTGAAGCTTTCTTT.